The 21 T cell receptor beta chains below were found in one sample sequenced in a study of vaccination effects on CD4 cells after COVID-19. Using immunoSEQ multiplex PCR, the repertoire was profiled, and TCRdb retains in-frame clones only, with some absent. The sample has tens of thousands of clones, roughly 72% seen once. Viral peptide pools were used in the ViraFEST assay to expand antigen-specific CD4+ T cells, and sequencing came afterward. Researchers isolated CD4+ T cells once less than 13 days of culture had elapsed. All vaccine recipients tested negative for nucleocapsid antibodies and had never contracted SARS-CoV-2 infection. Their cognate antigens are unknown. The sample consisted of CD4+ T cells from PBMCs cultured with HCoV-OC43 spike peptides, taken before COVID-19 vaccination. The subset is: HCoV-OC43 spike overlapping peptide pool stimulation. The receptor set was obtained from a human donor who received a COVID-19 vaccine.

This chain connects TRBV19 to TRBJ2-5, with D possibly matching TRBD2 (5 bases). Germline V gene sequence: CDR1 LNHDA, CDR2 SQIVND (reference sequence). The CDR3 length is 14 residues. The V end was cut by 7 bases, the J end by 1 base, with 13 bases between. CDR3 amino acids: CASNRMAGQETQYF. The DNA for the CDR3 is TGTGCCAGTAATCGGATGGCGGGCCAAGAGACCCAGTACTTC.

The J gene is TRBJ2-3, the V gene TRBV18, with a weak D call TRBD1 (6 bases). The CDR3 sequence is 15 residues long. Germline loops: CDR1 KGHSH, CDR2 LQKENI. Trimming removed 4 bases at V and 4 bases at J, with 15 bases between. CDR3 sequence reads: CASSRSTGRPDTQYF. The CDR3 DNA reads as TGTGCCAGCTCACGATCAACAGGGCGCCCAGATACGCAGTATTTT. The variable domain in full, completed from reference TRBV18 and TRBJ2-3, reads NAGVMQNPRHLVRRRGQEARLRCSPMKGHSHVYWYRQLPEEGLKFMVYLQKENIIDESGMPKERFSAEFPKEGPSILRIQQVVRGDSAAYFCASSRSTGRPDTQYFGPGTRLTVL.

The sample holds a few counts of this clone. V is TRBV7-2 and J is TRBJ1-5; tentatively, D is TRBD1 (6 bases). Deletions cut 5 bases from V and 7 bases from J, with 12 bases between. Germline V CDR1 and CDR2: SGHTA, FQGNSA. The CDR3 length is 13 residues. The CDR3 nucleotides read TGTGCCAGCAGCGTAAACAGGGAGCAGCCCCAGCATTTT. Translating it yields CASSVNREQPQHF.

This chain connects TRBV9 to TRBJ1-6; the D is unclear. Germline V gene data show CDR1 as SGDLS and CDR2 as YYNGEE. The CDR3 is 14 residues long. V was trimmed by 4 bases and J by 5 bases, leaving 10 bases between them. CDR3 DNA: TGTGCCAGCAGCACGACTGGAGATAATTCACCCCTCCACTTT. Its translation: CASSTTGDNSPLHF.

The chain employs TRBV7-3 and TRBJ2-5; 12 positions agree with TRBD2. J lost 5 bases, V lost 4 bases, and 5 bases had no gene match. Germline CDR1 reads SGHTA; CDR2 reads FQGTGA. The CDR3 is 15 residues long. The CDR3 region has the DNA TGTGCCAGCAGCTCTAGCGGGGGGGCGGGGGAGACCCAGTACTTC. It yields the protein CASSSSGGAGETQYF.

V usage is TRBV2 and J usage is TRBJ2-7; no clear D. The CDR3 is 14 amino acids. Germline V gene sequence: CDR1 SNHLY, CDR2 FYNNEI. The V end was cut by 5 bases, the J end by 8 bases, with 19 bases between. The CDR3 loop is CASSTSADPGKQYV. The CDR3 DNA follows: TGTGCCAGCAGTACCTCCGCGGACCCCGGTAAGCAGTACGTC.

V gene TRBV28 combines with J gene TRBJ1-1, with a possible D match to TRBD1 (6 bases). The germline CDR1 and CDR2 sequences are MDHEN and SYDVKM. CDR3 length equals 17 residues. V shed 2 bases and J shed 1 base, with 17 bases lying between them. The CDR3 nucleotides read TGTGCCAGCAGTTTAAGGGGGGGCGGGTCGGCGAACACTGAAGCTTTCTTT. It encodes CASSLRGGGSANTEAFF.

The rearrangement joins TRBV12-3 or TRBV12-4 to TRBJ2-3; the match to TRBD1 covers 7 bases. This CDR3 comprises 12 residues. V gave up 5 bases and J gave up 7 bases; unmatched junction bases: 3. The CDR3 is CASSHRGNTQYF. As DNA, the CDR3 is TGTGCCAGCAGTCACAGGGGAAATACGCAGTATTTT.

The genes are TRBV5-1 and TRBJ1-4; 9 bases agree with TRBD1. This CDR3 is 14 amino acids long. The germline V gene encodes CDR1 SGHRS and CDR2 YFSETQ. The V and J ends lost 7 bases and 8 bases, in that order; junction bases with no gene match: 9. CDR3 residues: CASGRDRAGEKLFF. DNA for the CDR3: TGCGCCAGCGGCCGGGACAGGGCGGGGGAAAAACTGTTTTTT.

This clone was observed a handful of times. V usage is TRBV24-1 and J usage is TRBJ2-2; no definite D call. This CDR3 is 16 amino acids long. Germline V gene data show CDR1 as KGHDR and CDR2 as SFDVKD. The germline V and J ends were trimmed by 3 bases and 4 bases, with 14 bases remaining between them. The CDR3 here is CATSDQVTASTGELFF. The DNA of the CDR3 is TGTGCCACCAGTGATCAGGTGACCGCGAGCACCGGGGAGCTGTTTTTT.

The rearrangement uses TRBV19 and TRBJ2-3; TRBD1 or TRBD2 may be the D gene (6 bases each). The CDR3 has 16 amino acids. CDR1 and CDR2 (germline): LNHDA, SQIVND (reference sequence). Trimming removed 6 bases at V and 2 bases at J, with 18 bases between. CDR3 nucleotide sequence: TGTGCCAGTAGGCCCAGGGGCGGGGACTCCACAGATACGCAGTATTTT. Protein product: CASRPRGGDSTDTQYF.

The table lists this clone with a few counts. The sample holds other DNA sequences that translate to the same CDR3. The rearrangement uses TRBV2 and TRBJ2-6, with TRBD2 as a possible D gene (7 bases). Deletions cut 5 bases from V and 3 bases from J, with 11 bases between. Germline V CDR1 and CDR2: SNHLY, FYNNEI. CDR3 length: 15 amino acids. CDR3 coding DNA: TGTGCCAGCAGTCCAAGGGGGGGTGGGGCCAACGTCCTGACTTTC. Translating it yields CASSPRGGGANVLTF.

This clone was observed a handful of times. This chain joins TRBV19 and TRBJ1-1; weak D call: TRBD1 (5 bases). Trimming removed 7 bases at V and 4 bases at J, with 10 bases between. The germline gives CDR1 LNHDA, CDR2 SQIVND (reference sequence). CDR3 length equals 12 residues. The CDR3 region has the DNA TGTGCCAGTACTCCTGGGGGCACTGAAGCTTTCTTT. It codes for CASTPGGTEAFF. Based on the CDR3 plus reference TRBV19 and TRBJ1-1, the full variable domain is DGGITQSPKYLFRKEGQNVTLSCEQNLNHDAMYWYRQDPGQGLRLIYYSQIVNDFQKGDIAEGYSVSREKKESFPLTVTSAQKNPTAFYLCASTPGGTEAFFGQGTRLTVV.

This clone has a handful of counts. The CDR3 DNA reads TGTGCCAGCTCACCAGCCGTGGGCCCCCAGCATTTT. This gives the protein CASSPAVGPQHF. The chain recombines TRBV18 with TRBJ1-5, with D unclear. CDR3 length equals 12 residues. Germline V CDR1 and CDR2: KGHSH, LQKENI. V shed 2 bases and J shed 10 bases, with 9 bases lying between them.

The chain combines TRBV2 with TRBJ1-2; the D gene is possibly TRBD1 (6 bases). CDR1 SNHLY and CDR2 FYNNEI come from the germline V gene. The V and J ends lost 2 bases and 4 bases respectively, with 11 bases between them. The CDR3 has 14 residues. The CDR3 sequence is CASSEQLDSYGYTF. The CDR3 DNA reads as TGTGCCAGCAGTGAACAACTGGACAGCTATGGCTACACCTTC.

The chain recombines TRBV7-2 with TRBJ1-3; D gene ambiguous. With 4 bases removed from V and 8 bases from J, the gap between germline ends came to 21 bases. The CDR3 has 16 amino acids. Germline V gives CDR1 SGHTA, CDR2 FQGNSA. CDR3 loop: CASSSFFGRIADTIYF. CDR3 bases: TGTGCCAGCAGCTCCTTTTTTGGCCGGATAGCGGACACCATATATTTT.

The chain recombines TRBV3-1 (or the pseudogene TRBV3-2) with TRBJ2-1, with D possibly being TRBD1 (5 bases). Trimming cost V 3 bases and J 7 bases, with 19 bases left between them. Germline V lookup: CDR1 LGHDT, CDR2 YNNKEL (reference sequence). The CDR3 consists of 16 residues. This chain's CDR3 is CASSHLLGRERNEQFF. CDR3 DNA sequence: TGTGCCAGCAGCCATCTCCTGGGCAGGGAAAGGAATGAGCAGTTCTTC.

The rearrangement uses TRBV10-3 and TRBJ2-2; 11 bases match TRBD1. V shed 7 bases and J 6 bases; nucleotides not matched to a gene: 10. The CDR3 has 16 residues. Per the germline V gene, CDR1 is ENHRY and CDR2 is SYGVKD. CDR3 loop: CAINPLPGQGAGELFF. In DNA, the CDR3 is TGTGCCATCAATCCGTTACCGGGACAGGGGGCCGGGGAGCTGTTTTTT.

V usage is TRBV10-3 and J usage is TRBJ1-4; tentative D call: TRBD1 (6 bases). Trimming stripped 5 bases from V and 1 base from J, with 14 bases between. Germline CDR1 reads ENHRY; CDR2 reads SYGVKD. CDR3 size: 16 residues. The CDR3 loop is CAISRTAGETNEKLFF. The CDR3 DNA reads as TGTGCCATCAGTAGAACAGCAGGGGAAACTAATGAAAAACTGTTTTTT.

V gene TRBV6-5 combines with J gene TRBJ2-5; 9 bases line up with TRBD2. The CDR3 sequence is 14 residues long. CDR1 and CDR2 from the germline V gene are MNHEY and SVGAGI. With V trimmed by 3 bases and J by 3 bases, 2 bases remained unmatched. CDR3 sequence: CASSYLAGEETQYF. DNA of the CDR3: TGTGCCAGCAGTTATTTAGCGGGGGAAGAGACCCAGTACTTC.

This rearrangement joins TRBV2 to TRBJ2-3, with 7 bases fitting TRBD1. The V segment lost 6 bases and the J segment 4 bases; nucleotides outside the gene matches: 4. CDR1 SNHLY and CDR2 FYNNEI come from the germline V gene. The CDR3 loop spans 13 amino acids. The CDR3 sequence: CASRRGQADTQYF. CDR3 DNA: TGTGCCAGCAGAAGAGGACAGGCAGATACGCAGTATTTT.